The rows below give T cell receptor beta chains drawn from one sample of a study of blood T cell repertoires in COVID-19. Sequenced by immunoSEQ multiplex PCR; TCRdb stores in-frame clones only, minus some. Here the sample spans about 240,000 clones, more than 75% being singletons. Material for sequencing was PBMCs or T cells enriched from blood (not recorded which). These receptors were taken from a woman between 40 and 50 years old with acute COVID-19. Each CDR3 is given with its conserved first and last residue. A D gene is named only where the DNA matches it firmly. The size entry is marked missing in some rows and otherwise reads once, few, many or a size class.

CASSIVNSPLHF	TGTGCCAGCAGCATAGTTAATTCACCCCTCCACTTT	NA	TRBV5-6	NA	TRBJ1-6
CASSLVGGANEQFF	TGTGCCAGCAGTCTAGTTGGGGGGGCCAATGAGCAGTTCTTC	NA	TRBV27	NA	TRBJ2-1
CASMDFRGNEKLFF	TGTGCCAGCATGGACTTTCGTGGGAATGAAAAACTGTTTTTT	many	TRBV2	NA	TRBJ1-4
CASSPPSGQETQYF	TGTGCCAGCAGCCCCCCTAGCGGCCAAGAGACCCAGTACTTC	once	TRBV7-3	TRBD2	TRBJ2-5
CASSLSDPDYGYTF	TGCGCCAGCAGCTTGTCCGATCCGGACTATGGCTACACCTTC	NA	TRBV5-1	NA	TRBJ1-2
CASRQGALETQYF	TGTGCCAGTCGACAGGGGGCTTTGGAGACCCAGTACTTC	once	TRBV19	TRBD1	TRBJ2-5
CASSEPPSAQETQYF	TGTGCCAGCAGTGAACCACCTAGCGCGCAAGAGACCCAGTACTTC	NA	TRBV2	NA	TRBJ2-5
CASSSQGNTEAFF	TGTGCCAGCAGCTCACAGGGGAACACTGAAGCTTTCTTT	NA	TRBV14	NA	TRBJ1-1
CASTGGQGDYEQYF	TGTGCCAGCACAGGTGGACAGGGCGACTACGAGCAGTACTTC	NA	TRBV2	TRBD1	TRBJ2-7
CASSLAGQTGSGNTIYF	TGCGCCAGCAGCTTGGCTGGACAGACCGGCTCTGGAAACACCATATATTTT	NA	TRBV5-1	NA	TRBJ1-3
CASSVGGLPNYGYTF	TGTGCCAGCAGCGTTGGCGGTCTCCCTAACTATGGCTACACCTTC	NA	TRBV7-9	NA	TRBJ1-2
CATTSGAYEQYF	TGTGCCACCACTAGCGGAGCCTACGAGCAGTACTTC	NA	TRBV2	TRBD2	TRBJ2-7
CASRITSENTGELFF	TGTGCCAGTCGGATCACTAGCGAAAACACCGGGGAGCTGTTTTTT	NA	TRBV19	TRBD2	TRBJ2-2
CASSYRQGLGNTEAFF	TGTGCCAGCAGTTATCGGCAGGGGCTGGGAAACACTGAAGCTTTCTTT	NA	TRBV6-5	NA	TRBJ1-1
CASSIILRTGSNYGYTF	TGTGCCAGTAGTATAATCCTACGGACAGGGTCCAACTATGGCTACACCTTC	NA	TRBV19	TRBD1	TRBJ1-2
CASSSLTGTGLNSPLHF	TGTGCCAGCAGTTCGCTCACCGGGACAGGGTTAAATTCACCCCTCCACTTT	NA	TRBV2	TRBD1	TRBJ1-6
CASSPGTGGTGYTF	TGTGCCAGCAGCCCAGGTACAGGGGGCACTGGCTACACCTTC	NA	TRBV7-6	TRBD1	TRBJ1-2
CASSPGRNQPQHF	TGTGCCAGCAGCCCGGGGAGAAATCAGCCCCAGCATTTT	NA	TRBV2	NA	TRBJ1-5
CATSRVFTGEQYF	TGTGCCACCAGCAGAGTATTCACGGGCGAGCAGTACTTC	NA	TRBV15	NA	TRBJ2-7
CAWSVGRTSGTYHTGELFF	TGTGCCTGGAGTGTAGGGAGGACTAGCGGGACTTATCACACCGGGGAGCTGTTTTTT	NA	TRBV30	TRBD2	TRBJ2-2
CASSFPEAEAFF	TGTGCCAGCAGCTTCCCAGAAGCTGAAGCTTTCTTT	NA	TRBV7-9	NA	TRBJ1-1
CASSSRGLDLDTQYF	TGCGCCAGCAGCTCGAGGGGACTAGACTTGGATACGCAGTATTTT	NA	TRBV5-1	TRBD2	TRBJ2-3
CASSTRQGGYGYTF	TGTGCCAGCAGTACTCGACAGGGGGGCTATGGCTACACCTTC	NA	TRBV27	TRBD1	TRBJ1-2
CASSPGLAGDVQQFF	TGTGCCAGCAGCCCCGGACTAGCGGGAGACGTGCAGCAGTTCTTC	NA	TRBV27	TRBD2	TRBJ2-1
CASSSRLAASTDTQYF	TGTGCCAGCAGCTCCAGGCTAGCGGCAAGCACAGATACGCAGTATTTT	NA	TRBV11-3	TRBD2	TRBJ2-3
CASSRDRVNYGYTF	TGTGCCAGCAGCCGGGACAGGGTTAACTATGGCTACACCTTC	NA	TRBV7-9	TRBD1	TRBJ1-2
CASSLTTGGSYSPLHF	TGTGCCAGCAGTTTAACGACAGGGGGAAGCTACTCACCCCTCCACTTT	NA	TRBV27	TRBD1	TRBJ1-6
CTSSQESGYEQYF	TGCACCAGCAGCCAAGAATCCGGTTACGAGCAGTACTTC	NA	TRBV1	NA	TRBJ2-7
CASGSGSYGYTF	TGTGCTAGTGGTTCAGGTTCCTATGGCTACACCTTC	NA	TRBV12-5	NA	TRBJ1-2
CASSPQTFDRGRRNEQFF	TGTGCCAGCTCACCCCAGACATTTGACAGGGGGCGGCGGAATGAGCAGTTCTTC	NA	TRBV18	TRBD1	TRBJ2-1
CASSLEETGGNSYEQYF	TGTGCCAGCAGCTTAGAGGAGACAGGCGGTAATTCCTACGAGCAGTACTTC	NA	TRBV11-3	NA	TRBJ2-7
CASSTVADSGEQYF	TGTGCCAGCAGCACAGTAGCGGACTCAGGCGAGCAGTACTTC	NA	TRBV11-3	NA	TRBJ2-7
CASSLAAGRVYGYTF	TGTGCCAGCAGCTTAGCGGCAGGGAGGGTCTATGGCTACACCTTC	NA	TRBV11-3	NA	TRBJ1-2
CASSESGTGGEDGYTF	TGTGCCAGCAGTGAATCCGGGACAGGGGGCGAGGATGGCTACACCTTC	NA	TRBV25-1	TRBD1	TRBJ1-2
CASSESSGQGNQPQHF	TGTGCCAGCAGTGAATCGTCCGGACAGGGGAATCAGCCCCAGCATTTT	NA	TRBV25-1	TRBD1	TRBJ1-5
CASSWTGEETQYF	TGTGCCAGCAGTTGGACAGGGGAAGAGACCCAGTACTTC	NA	TRBV6-5	TRBD1	TRBJ2-5
CASSYQQGYDGYTF	TGTGCCAGCAGTTACCAACAGGGGTATGACGGCTACACCTTC	NA	TRBV6-5	TRBD1	TRBJ1-2
CASSLNRGTNQPQHF	TGTGCCAGCAGCTTGAACAGGGGGACCAATCAGCCCCAGCATTTT	NA	TRBV7-2	TRBD1	TRBJ1-5
CASSEAETGRYNQPQHF	TGTGCCAGCAGTGAAGCCGAGACAGGGAGGTACAATCAGCCCCAGCATTTT	NA	TRBV6-1	TRBD1	TRBJ1-5
CSVEYTSSGRADTQYF	TGCAGCGTTGAGTACACGTCGAGCGGGAGGGCAGATACGCAGTATTTT	NA	TRBV29-1	TRBD2	TRBJ2-3
CASSLGGNTASYNEQFF	TGCGCCAGCAGCTTGGGAGGTAATACCGCTTCCTACAATGAGCAGTTCTTC	NA	TRBV5-1	NA	TRBJ2-1
CASSPDNHPAFF	TGTGCCAGCAGCCCCGACAATCATCCAGCTTTCTTT	NA	TRBV9	NA	TRBJ1-1
CASSFDRMNTEAFF	TGTGCCAGCAGCTTCGACAGAATGAACACTGAAGCTTTCTTT	once	TRBV11-1	NA	TRBJ1-1
CASSPVGGLTDTQYF	TGTGCCAGCAGCCCCGTCGGGGGGCTCACAGATACGCAGTATTTT	NA	TRBV7-2	NA	TRBJ2-3
CASSFSGSLSYEQYF	TGTGCCAGCAGCTTTAGCGGTAGCCTCTCCTACGAGCAGTACTTC	NA	TRBV11-3	NA	TRBJ2-7
CASSLKENSYNSPLHF	TGTGCCAGCAGCTTGAAAGAGAACTCCTATAATTCACCCCTCCACTTT	NA	TRBV7-3	NA	TRBJ1-6
CATTAGKREWDTQYF	TGTGCCACCACGGCAGGCAAGCGGGAATGGGATACGCAGTATTTT	NA	TRBV15	TRBD2	TRBJ2-3
CASSHAGFSDTQYF	TGTGCCAGCAGCCATGCAGGGTTCTCAGATACGCAGTATTTT	NA	TRBV14	NA	TRBJ2-3
CASSQRTERETQYF	TGTGCCAGCAGCCAAAGGACAGAAAGAGAGACCCAGTACTTC	NA	TRBV14	NA	TRBJ2-5
CASSLAGRPTDTQYF	TGCGCCAGCAGCTTGGCGGGGAGGCCCACAGATACGCAGTATTTT	few	TRBV5-1	NA	TRBJ2-3
CATSSDRVEQYF	TGTGCCACCAGCAGCGACAGGGTAGAGCAGTACTTC	NA	TRBV15	TRBD1	TRBJ2-7
CASSQDASGRWNEQFF	TGTGCCAGCAGCCAAGATGCGAGCGGGAGGTGGAATGAGCAGTTCTTC	NA	TRBV4-2	TRBD2	TRBJ2-1
CASSYTGHRSSYNEQFF	TGTGCCAGCAGCTACACGGGACACCGTAGCTCCTACAATGAGCAGTTCTTC	NA	TRBV11-2	NA	TRBJ2-1